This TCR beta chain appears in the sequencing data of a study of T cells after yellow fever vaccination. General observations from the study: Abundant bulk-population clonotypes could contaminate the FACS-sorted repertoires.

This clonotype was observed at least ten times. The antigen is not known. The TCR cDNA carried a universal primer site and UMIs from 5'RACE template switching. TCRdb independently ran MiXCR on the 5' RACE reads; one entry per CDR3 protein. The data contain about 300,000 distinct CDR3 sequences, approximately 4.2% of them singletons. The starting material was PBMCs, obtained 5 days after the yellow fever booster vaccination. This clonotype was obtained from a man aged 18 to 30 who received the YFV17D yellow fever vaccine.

The CDR3 nucleotides are TGCGCCAGCAGATCTCCCTCGCTGAACACTGAAGCTTTCTTT. Amino acid sequence: CASRSPSLNTEAFF. The V and J genes are TRBV4-3 and TRBJ1-1; no definite D call. Germline assignment: CDR1 LGHNA and CDR2 YSLEER. The CDR3 covers 14 residues. V lost 6 bases to trimming and J lost 0 bases, with 11 bases between them.